This is a list of T cell receptor beta chains from one sample in a study of immune cell composition in non-small cell lung cancer. This table comes from immunoSEQ multiplex PCR, and its TCRdb copy is limited to in-frame clones, with some not included. The sample lists 5,100 or so clones, approximately 85% occurring once. Sequencing was performed on lung tumor tissue. The origin of the receptors is a human donor with non-small cell lung cancer. The CDR3 runs from the conserved cysteine through the conserved F or W. D genes are given only for firm matches. A clone size is listed for some rows: how often the clone was seen (once, few, many), or a class if it is expanded.

clone size	D gene	V gene	J gene	CDR3 protein	CDR3 DNA
.	TRBD2	TRBV12-5	TRBJ2-2	CASGLVFLAGAGTGELFF	TGTGCTAGTGGTTTGGTATTTTTAGCGGGAGCCGGTACCGGGGAGCTGTTTTTT
.	.	TRBV10-1	TRBJ2-3	CASQNDTDTQYF	TGCGCCAGTCAGAACGACACAGATACGCAGTATTTT
.	TRBD1	TRBV6-6	TRBJ1-2	CASKDRGDYGYTF	TGTGCCAGTAAGGACAGGGGAGACTATGGCTACACCTTC
.	TRBD1	TRBV7-3	TRBJ1-6	CASSLLGQGTSPLHF	TGTGCCAGCAGCTTACTAGGACAGGGCACCTCACCCCTCCACTTT
.	.	TRBV28	TRBJ2-3	CASSLIGGTQYF	TGTGCCAGCAGTTTAATAGGGGGTACGCAGTATTTT
.	TRBD1	TRBV19	TRBJ2-1	CASSTSRGLDNEQFF	TGTGCCAGTAGTACCTCCAGGGGGCTGGATAATGAGCAGTTCTTC
.	TRBD1	TRBV5-1	TRBJ1-1	CASSLDRGPGNTEAFF	TGCGCCAGCAGCTTGGACAGGGGGCCGGGGAACACTGAAGCTTTCTTT
.	.	TRBV6-5	TRBJ1-1	CASSYSSEDGKAFF	TGTGCCAGCAGTTACTCGAGTGAAGATGGTAAAGCTTTCTTT
.	TRBD2	TRBV28	TRBJ2-7	CASATAGQGTSGRLYEQYF	TGTGCCAGCGCGACCGCGGGACAGGGGACTAGCGGGAGGTTGTACGAGCAGTACTTC
.	TRBD1	TRBV28	TRBJ2-3	CASSIIGGASTDTQYF	TGTGCCAGCAGTATCATAGGGGGCGCAAGCACAGATACGCAGTATTTT
.	TRBD2	TRBV6-6	TRBJ2-1	CASTTAGGYNEQFF	TGTGCCAGCACCACCGCGGGGGGCTACAATGAGCAGTTCTTC
.	TRBD1	TRBV15	TRBJ2-7	CATSRDVRQGNEQYF	TGTGCCACCAGCAGAGATGTGAGACAGGGAAACGAGCAGTACTTC
once	TRBD1	TRBV27	TRBJ1-2	CASSLGTAYGYTF	TGTGCCAGCAGTTTGGGGACAGCCTATGGCTACACCTTC
.	TRBD2	TRBV5-4	TRBJ2-1	CASSKSPGLAGGSSYNEQFF	TGTGCCAGCAGCAAATCACCGGGACTAGCGGGAGGGAGCTCCTACAATGAGCAGTTCTTC
.	TRBD2	TRBV6-1	TRBJ2-3	CASSVKGTSGLYSTDTQYF	TGTGCCAGCAGTGTGAAGGGGACTAGCGGCTTATATAGCACAGATACGCAGTATTTT
.	.	TRBV6-5	TRBJ1-5	CASKRDWANQPQHF	TGTGCCAGCAAGAGGGATTGGGCCAATCAGCCCCAGCATTTT
.	.	TRBV28	TRBJ1-4	CAPTVLDEKLFF	TGTGCCCCGACAGTCCTGGATGAAAAACTGTTTTTT
.	.	TRBV11-2	TRBJ1-2	CASTLTGRANYGYTF	TGTGCCAGCACCCTTACAGGTCGAGCTAACTATGGCTACACCTTC
.	.	TRBV9	TRBJ2-3	CASSVAGDGSTQYF	TGTGCCAGCAGCGTGGCTGGTGATGGCAGTACGCAGTATTTT
few	.	TRBV18	TRBJ1-1	CASSPNPSAEAFF	TGTGCCAGCTCACCGAACCCGTCGGCTGAAGCTTTCTTT
.	.	TRBV11-2	TRBJ2-1	CASSTGTYNEQFF	TGTGCCAGCAGCACCGGGACATACAATGAGCAGTTCTTC
.	TRBD1	TRBV10-3	TRBJ2-2	CATRDRENTGELFF	TGTGCCACCAGGGACAGGGAGAACACCGGGGAGCTGTTTTTT
.	TRBD2	TRBV27	TRBJ2-7	CASSSLGTSGIPILYEQYF	TGTGCCAGCAGTTCCCTGGGGACTAGCGGGATCCCTATCCTTTACGAGCAGTACTTC
.	.	TRBV7-7	TRBJ2-3	CASSLAEADTQYF	TGTGCTAGCAGCTTAGCGGAGGCAGATACGCAGTATTTT
.	TRBD1	TRBV4-2	TRBJ1-2	CASSQSGGTEYGYTF	TGTGCCAGCAGCCAATCAGGGGGAACTGAGTATGGCTACACCTTC
.	.	TRBV18	TRBJ1-1	CASSPLNQGHTEAFF	TGTGCCAGCTCACCACTAAATCAGGGGCACACTGAAGCTTTCTTT
.	.	TRBV7-2	TRBJ2-1	CASSPTGNEQFF	TGTGCCAGCAGCCCTACCGGGAATGAGCAGTTCTTC
.	TRBD2	TRBV4-2	TRBJ2-7	CASSQKREDHYEQYF	TGTGCCAGCAGCCAAAAGCGGGAGGATCACTACGAGCAGTACTTC
.	.	TRBV7-8	TRBJ2-3	CASSFLWADTQYF	TGTGCCAGCAGCTTTCTCTGGGCGGATACGCAGTATTTT
.	.	TRBV27	TRBJ2-5	CASSLSPWSGAETQYF	TGTGCCAGCAGTTTATCGCCTTGGTCAGGGGCGGAGACCCAGTACTTC
.	TRBD2	TRBV19	TRBJ2-7	CASSQREGKNEQYF	TGTGCCAGTAGTCAGCGGGAGGGGAAGAACGAGCAGTACTTC
.	.	TRBV12-2	TRBJ1-2	CANRPKSRKNYGYTF	TGTGCAAATCGCCCGAAATCCAGGAAGAACTATGGCTACACCTTC
.	.	TRBV10-1	TRBJ2-7	CASSETSGLSYEQYF	TGCGCCAGCAGTGAGACGTCCGGACTGAGCTACGAGCAGTACTTC
once	.	TRBV7-6	TRBJ1-5	CASSLAFGQQYSNQPQHF	TGTGCCAGCAGCTTAGCGTTTGGGCAGCAGTATAGCAATCAGCCCCAGCATTTT
.	.	TRBV10-3	TRBJ2-5	CAIRATGTQYF	TGTGCCATCAGAGCCACAGGGACCCAGTACTTC
few	TRBD1	TRBV11-2	TRBJ1-1	CASSTGTGGKTFF	TGTGCCAGCAGCACCGGGACAGGGGGCAAGACTTTCTTT
once	TRBD1	TRBV28	TRBJ1-6	CASSTNFRDRGDPSYNSPLHF	TGTGCCAGCAGTACAAATTTTCGGGACAGGGGAGATCCCTCCTATAATTCACCCCTCCACTTT
.	TRBD1	TRBV19	TRBJ1-2	CASSPNRDRDYGYTF	TGTGCCAGTAGTCCAAACCGGGACAGGGATTATGGCTACACCTTC
once	TRBD1	TRBV6-5	TRBJ2-3	CASRDRGQNTQYF	TGTGCCAGCAGGGACAGGGGGCAGAATACGCAGTATTTT
.	.	TRBV7-2	TRBJ2-3	CASSLGTGADTQYF	TGTGCCAGCAGCTTAGGTACGGGGGCAGATACGCAGTATTTT
few	TRBD2	TRBV19	TRBJ2-7	CASSGSLGGSTSIYYEQYF	TGTGCCAGTAGTGGGTCGCTTGGCGGGAGTACTTCTATCTACTACGAGCAGTACTTC
.	.	TRBV4-1	TRBJ1-2	CASSLNDRVNYGYTF	TGCGCCAGCAGCCTGAACGACAGAGTGAACTATGGCTACACCTTC